The clone carrying this T cell receptor beta chain has only one observation. As yet, its antigen is unknown. This specimen belongs to a study of beta chain features in type 1 diabetes. Study results and caveats: VDJ junctions sequenced from type 1 diabetes patients showed fewer insertions and more deletions.

CDR3 size: 17 residues. The ends lost 1 base at V and 2 bases at J; junction bases unmatched: 5. Germline CDR1 and CDR2: SGHTA and FQGNSA. Isolated RNA was reverse transcribed in full, so expressed TCRB transcripts were sequenced. The protocol was immunoSEQ multiplex PCR, while the TCRdb copy is restricted to in-frame clones and leaves out a portion. Of a few hundred thousand clones detected, about 15% appear once; the ten largest clones hold under 0.02%. Sort purity for all populations was recorded as exceeding 98%. This clonotype originated in a woman aged 18-29 years in good health. Input material: naive CD4+ T cells from blood. The chain couples TRBV7-2 to TRBJ2-3; 11 bases line up with TRBD2. Here the CDR3 DNA reads TGTGCCAGCAGCTTAGATAGGGGACTAGCGGTCACAGATACGCAGTATTTT. The encoded protein is CASSLDRGLAVTDTQYF.